A selection of T cell receptor beta chains follows, all from one sample in a study of identical twins' blood T cells. A single record per CDR3 protein comes from TCRdb applying MiXCR to the 5' RACE reads. The sample comprises around 380,000 distinct CDR3 sequences, roughly 27% of which are singletons, and 6% to 7% rests with the top ten. Sequenced input: PBMCs. These receptors all stem from a woman aged 18-55 years in good health. CDR3s include the opening cysteine and the closing phenylalanine or tryptophan. The D gene is left open where the match is weak. Expanded clones are given a class, and other clones once, few, many or no size at all.

>few|TRBJ1-6|TRBV2|TRBD1
CASKNRGQISPLHF
>few|TRBJ2-1|TRBV4-2|.
CASRGDNEQFF
>few|TRBJ1-4|TRBV4-1|.
CASSQDQRHRGWEKLFF
>.|TRBJ1-2|TRBV4-3|.
CASSQGSSSRGYGYTF
>.|TRBJ1-4|TRBV29-1|.
CSVVAGGTNEKLFF
>.|TRBJ2-1|TRBV20-1|TRBD2
CSAILAGYNEQFF
>.|TRBJ2-7|TRBV27|.
CASNPLVLSYEQYF
>few|TRBJ1-2|TRBV9|.
CASSVGETGWGYTF
>few|TRBJ1-2|TRBV6-1|TRBD1
CASSENVGDSVPYGYTF
>once|TRBJ1-2|TRBV20-1|.
CSASIGAGYTF
>.|TRBJ1-2|TRBV9|.
CASSALTSRSYGYTF
>.|TRBJ1-1|TRBV6-1|.
CASSEGGYDEAFF
>few|TRBJ1-1|TRBV29-1|.
CSAQPPGNTEAFF
>.|TRBJ1-1|TRBV2|.
CASSSDWGTTEAFF
>few|TRBJ1-6|TRBV6-2/TRBV6-3|.
CASSYTRIRSPLHF
>.|TRBJ1-5|TRBV10-3|TRBD1
CATGGQANQPQHF
>many|TRBJ2-3|TRBV29-1|TRBD2
CSVHRTGGPQYF
>.|TRBJ2-2|TRBV20-1|TRBD1
CSATGGIGTGELFF
>few|TRBJ2-1|TRBV20-1|TRBD2
CSAREPFSGRRNEQFF
>.|TRBJ2-1|TRBV9|.
CASSPRDFHHEQFF
>few|TRBJ2-7|TRBV11-2|.
CASSLGGRNRYEQYF
>few|TRBJ2-2|TRBV11-2|.
CASIVTGELFF
>.|TRBJ1-4|TRBV7-9|TRBD1
CAGSFTTGTNEKLFF
>.|TRBJ2-3|TRBV20-1|TRBD1
CSAPGRGLGTDTQYF
>.|TRBJ1-2|TRBV19|TRBD1
CASSIDQGQNNYGYTF